This T cell receptor beta chain was identified during a study of blood T cells in healthy people across ages. Every donor contributed 7.5 to 10 milliliters of peripheral blood by blood draw. Alongside a J-beta primer mix, a sample-barcoded 5' primer served in a second PCR lasting roughly 6 to 11 cycles. Each cDNA molecule was tagged by a template-switch adaptor that had 12 random nucleotides. TCRdb analysed the 5' RACE reads with MiXCR anew, one entry per CDR3 protein. The sample has 550,000 to 800,000 distinct CDR3 sequences; roughly 21% are singletons. Germline V CDR1 and CDR2: SGHKS, YYEKEE (reference sequence). This CDR3 contains 17 residues. Trimming removed 4 bases from V and 5 bases from J; junction bases left unmatched: 12. A note on this clonotype: What it binds is unknown.

Study observations and caveats: It was held that the diversity estimates obtained from one million T cells were underestimates.

The sequence was obtained from a man in his 70s in good health. The sequenced sample was blood. This chain connects TRBV5-5 to TRBJ2-1; 10 bases align to TRBD2. The CDR3 region has the DNA TGTGCCAGCAGCCCGGGACTAGCGCGCTCCCTGGACAATGAGCAGTTCTTC. Its protein product is CASSPGLARSLDNEQFF.